This T cell receptor beta chain came from a study of OX40 agonist ivuxolimab in advanced cancers. Clones were sequenced by immunoSEQ multiplex PCR, and TCRdb holds only the in-frame ones, with some missing. The repertoire holds 63,000 or so clones, with 70% to 90% as singletons. The junction had 4 bases not matched to a gene; V was cut back by 0 bases and J by 2 bases. The germline CDR1 and CDR2 sequences are SGDLS and YYNGEE. This CDR3 is built from 17 residues. The sequenced sample was CD4+ or CD8+ T cells sorted from blood, obtained in a trial of the OX40 agonist ivuxolimab. This sequence originates from an adult with an advanced solid tumor such as melanoma, head and neck, liver or kidney cancer. The rearrangement uses TRBV9 and TRBJ2-3, with 12 nucleotides matching TRBD2. CDR3 DNA sequence: TGTGCCAGCAGCGTAGATCTAGCGGGGGGGCTCACAGATACGCAGTATTTT. Encoded protein: CASSVDLAGGLTDTQYF.